These 24 T cell receptor beta chains were all obtained from the same sample, sequenced in a study of Graves' ophthalmopathy and Graves' hyperthyroidism. For repertoire sequencing, the TCR beta CDR3 regions were amplified from RNA transcripts. Second-round multiplex PCR followed a first-round RT-PCR using HTBI primers. TCRdb reprocessed the multiplex PCR reads via MiXCR and lists one record per CDR3 protein. The table has about 210,000 distinct CDR3 sequences, approximately 28% seen once. Material: peripheral blood. The receptors were sampled from a middle-aged man with Graves' ophthalmopathy.

This clonotype showed up many times. V usage is TRBV5-1 and J usage is TRBJ2-5, with D perhaps matching TRBD1 (6 bases). Trimming pared 2 bases from V and 5 bases from J, leaving 13 bases between. CDR1 and CDR2 (germline): SGHRS, YFSETQ. This CDR3 spans 14 amino acids. CDR3 sequence: CASSFGGPRETQYF. For the CDR3, the DNA is TGCGCCAGCAGCTTTGGGGGCCCTCGGGAGACCCAGTACTTC.

To note about this clonotype: A read error may explain this, as a much larger clone is one base away. The chain carries TRBV20-1 and TRBJ1-6; D perhaps matches TRBD1 (5 bases). This CDR3 region has 12 residues. Trimming took 6 bases from V and 9 from J, leaving 12 bases between them. Germline assignment: CDR1 DFQATT and CDR2 SNEGSKA (reference sequence). CDR3 bases: TGCAGTGCGGGATCCGACAGTTCACCCCTCCACTTT. Its translation: CSAGSDSSPLHF.

This clonotype came up many times. This chain joins TRBV6-5 and TRBJ1-2; 7 bases fit TRBD1. Germline values: CDR1 MNHEY, CDR2 SVGAGI. CDR3 length: 15 residues. Trimming at V came to 7 bases and at J to 2 bases, leaving 10 bases not matched to a gene. The chain's CDR3 is CASNPTGRTNYGYTF. DNA of the CDR3: TGTGCCAGCAACCCGACAGGGAGGACCAACTATGGCTACACCTTC.

V gene TRBV7-9 combines with J gene TRBJ2-5; 7 bases line up with TRBD1. Per germline, CDR1 SEHNR and CDR2 FQNEAQ (reference sequence). The J segment lost 5 bases and the V segment lost 1 base, leaving 4 bases of the junction unmatched. The CDR3 runs to 14 residues. DNA for the CDR3: TGTGCCAGCAGCTTAGTAGGGGGCGGCGAGACCCAGTACTTC. Translation gives CASSLVGGGETQYF.

This clonotype was seen many times. The chain links TRBV20-1 to TRBJ1-5, with 7 bases that match TRBD1. The length of the CDR3 is 15 residues. Trimming cost V 2 bases and J 4 bases; bases outside gene matches: 8. Germline CDR1 and CDR2: DFQATT and SNEGSKA (reference sequence). The CDR3 DNA sequence: TGCAGTGCTAGACCTGGACAGGCCTCTAATCAGCCCCAGCATTTT. Protein sequence: CSARPGQASNQPQHF.

This clonotype occurred many times. The genes are TRBV28 and TRBJ2-7, with 16 positions matching TRBD2. Per germline, CDR1 MDHEN and CDR2 SYDVKM. The CDR3 covers 19 residues. Losses at the gene ends were 6 bases for V and 3 bases for J; bases not matched to a gene: 14. The CDR3 sequence: CASRAPPGLAGGAIYEQYF. The CDR3 DNA sequence: TGTGCCAGCAGAGCACCCCCGGGACTAGCGGGAGGGGCTATCTACGAGCAGTACTTC.

This clonotype showed up many times. The gene calls are TRBV6-2 or TRBV6-3 and TRBJ2-7; D is undetermined. The CDR3 runs 12 residues. The germline V and J ends were trimmed by 2 bases and 3 bases, with 5 bases remaining between them. Germline V CDR1 and CDR2: MNHEY, SVGEGT. The DNA for the CDR3 is TGTGCCAGCAGTTACCGGTACTACGAGCAGTACTTC. It is translated as CASSYRYYEQYF.

V usage is TRBV3-1 and J usage is TRBJ2-2, with TRBD1 matching over 8 bases. The CDR3 spans 17 residues. Germline CDR1 LGHDT, CDR2 YNNKEL (reference sequence). V shed 8 bases, J shed 6 bases, and the junction held 17 bases outside the gene matches. CDR3 DNA: TGTGCCAGCGGCCCGAGACAGGGGATCACGGGGGCCGGGGAGCTGTTTTTT. Translation: CASGPRQGITGAGELFF.

This clonotype was picked up many times. The rearrangement joins TRBV28 to TRBJ1-5, with TRBD1 matching over 9 bases. CDR1 is MDHEN, CDR2 SYDVKM, per germline. V trimming: 5 bases; J trimming: 7 bases; junction bases outside the gene matches: 6. The CDR3 covers 14 residues. CDR3 coding DNA: TGTGCCAGCAGTGCGGGACAGGGTTACCAGCCCCAGCATTTT. Translation: CASSAGQGYQPQHF. Combining the CDR3 with reference TRBV28 and TRBJ1-5 gives the whole variable domain DVKVTQSSRYLVKRTGEKVFLECVQDMDHENMFWYRQDPGLGLRLIYFSYDVKMKEKGDIPEGYSVSREKKERFSLILESASTNQTSMYLCASSAGQGYQPQHFGDGTRLSIL.

This clonotype came up many times. The V call is TRBV19, the J call TRBJ2-7; D ambiguous. The CDR3 consists of 14 residues. Per germline, CDR1 LNHDA and CDR2 SQIVND (reference sequence). The germline V and J ends were trimmed by 3 bases and 0 bases, with 9 bases remaining between them. This CDR3 is CASSMAGDSYEQYF. The CDR3, as DNA: TGTGCCAGTAGTATGGCAGGAGACTCCTACGAGCAGTACTTC.

The table lists this clonotype with many counts. The chain has TRBV7-2 and TRBJ2-7, with D perhaps TRBD2 (5 bases). Per the germline V gene, CDR1 is SGHTA and CDR2 is FQGNSA. V dropped 5 bases and J dropped 3 bases, with 17 bases sitting between them. The CDR3 consists of 15 residues. The CDR3 sequence is CASSPKRAGLYEQYF. In DNA form, the CDR3 reads TGTGCCAGCAGCCCCAAAAGGGCGGGCCTCTACGAGCAGTACTTC.

This clonotype has at least ten counts. The chain links TRBV7-9 to TRBJ2-7; unclear D gene. The germline gives CDR1 SEHNR, CDR2 FQNEAQ (reference sequence). The CDR3 consists of 13 residues. The V gene lost 4 bases and the J gene lost 3 bases, with 10 bases spanning the gap. The CDR3 nucleotides read TGTGCCAGCAGCTCGGATCTGCTCTACGAGCAGTACTTC. This codes for CASSSDLLYEQYF.

In this sample, this clonotype turned up many times. The rearrangement links TRBV12-3 or TRBV12-4 to TRBJ1-3, with D uncertain. The ends were cut back, 8 bases at V and 4 bases at J, with 12 bases in the middle. The CDR3 runs 13 residues. The CDR3 DNA sequence: TGTGCCAGCGTGGCGGGGTTAGGAAACACCATATATTTT. Translation: CASVAGLGNTIYF.

This chain uses TRBV6-2 or TRBV6-3 with TRBJ1-2; maybe TRBD1 (6 bases). Germline lookup yields CDR1 MNHEY and CDR2 SVGEGT. The V end lost 5 bases, the J end lost 5 bases, and 24 bases lay between the germline ends. CDR3 length: 17 residues. CDR3 DNA: TGTGCCAGCAGTCATACTGCAATGGGGGCGACGACTTATGGCTACACCTTC. As protein: CASSHTAMGATTYGYTF.

This clonotype was picked up many times. The chain joins TRBV28 to TRBJ1-2; D is unclear. CDR3 length: 13 amino acids. V lost 3 bases and J lost 3, with 8 bases in between. Germline V gives CDR1 MDHEN, CDR2 SYDVKM. In DNA, the CDR3 is TGTGCCAGCAGTTTCTCTTCCTACTATGGCTACACCTTC. Amino acids: CASSFSSYYGYTF.

This rearrangement joins TRBV7-9 to TRBJ1-1; possible D gene TRBD1, 5 bases. This CDR3 has 15 amino acids. V lost 2 bases to trimming and J lost 1 base, with 11 bases between them. The V gene's germline CDR1 is SEHNR and CDR2 FQNEAQ (reference sequence). The CDR3 DNA is TGTGCCAGCAGCTTATCCGCCCAGGGGAACACTGAAGCTTTCTTT. Protein sequence: CASSLSAQGNTEAFF.

This clonotype was observed many times. V usage is TRBV6-2 or TRBV6-3 and J usage is TRBJ2-5, with D perhaps matching TRBD1 (6 bases). This CDR3 has 13 amino acids. Germline CDR1 reads MNHEY; CDR2 reads SVGEGT. V gave up 7 bases and J gave up 1 base, with 10 bases separating them. In DNA form, the CDR3 reads TGTGCCAGCAATGGACAGCCCCAAGAGACCCAGTACTTC. Its translation is CASNGQPQETQYF.

This clonotype was detected many times. DNA of the CDR3: TGTGCCAGCAATTTAATATCGGGGCTAGCGGGAAACACCGGGGAGCTGTTTTTT. Residues: CASNLISGLAGNTGELFF. The chain carries TRBV6-2 or TRBV6-3 and TRBJ2-2; the match to TRBD2 covers 9 bases. The V gene's germline CDR1 is MNHEY and CDR2 SVGEGT. The CDR3 consists of 18 residues. V trimming: 7 bases; J trimming: 2 bases; junction bases outside the gene matches: 14.

This clonotype showed up many times. The chain carries TRBV20-1 and TRBJ1-5, with 7 bases lining up with TRBD1. This CDR3 has 17 amino acids. The V segment lost 0 bases and the J segment 4 bases; nucleotides outside the gene matches: 12. From germline, CDR1 is DFQATT and CDR2 SNEGSKA (reference sequence). DNA for the CDR3: TGCAGTGCTAGAGATGTGAGGGGGCGCGTAGTTAATCAGCCCCAGCATTTT. It translates to CSARDVRGRVVNQPQHF.

This clonotype was seen ten or more times. The chain links TRBV7-2 to TRBJ2-5, with 9 bases aligning to TRBD1. Germline CDR1 reads SGHTA; CDR2 reads FQGNSA. Losses at the gene ends were 3 bases for V and 6 bases for J; bases not matched to a gene: 5. CDR3 size: 14 residues. The CDR3 region is CASSLTGGGKTQYF. The CDR3, as DNA: TGTGCCAGCAGCTTGACAGGGGGTGGGAAGACCCAGTACTTC.

For this clonotype: A read error may produce the germline difference seen at one junction end. This rearrangement joins TRBV6-2 or TRBV6-3 to TRBJ1-1; the D gene is possibly TRBD1 (6 bases). Germline V gives CDR1 MNHEY, CDR2 SVGEGT. The CDR3 is 12 residues long. As DNA, the CDR3 is TGTGCCAGCAGTTCACCAACAGGGCGGGTAACGTTT. It codes for CASSSPTGRVTF.

This clonotype was found many times. This chain links TRBV4-1 with TRBJ2-7; no definite D call. Per germline, CDR1 MGHRA and CDR2 YSYEKL. This CDR3 has 15 amino acids. V was cut by 0 bases and J by 2 bases, with 11 bases left in between. The chain's CDR3 is CASSQESRNTYEQYF. The CDR3 DNA is TGCGCCAGCAGCCAAGAGAGTCGGAACACCTACGAGCAGTACTTC.

This clonotype was found many times. The chain uses TRBV5-1 and TRBJ2-5; 7 positions match TRBD1. The CDR3 has 13 residues. Germline loops: CDR1 SGHRS, CDR2 YFSETQ. J gave up 5 bases and V 4 bases, and 5 bases lay outside the gene matches. CDR3 nucleotides: TGCGCCAGCAGCGAGACAGGGTTCGAGACCCAGTACTTC. Protein product: CASSETGFETQYF.

The genes are TRBV28 and TRBJ1-1, with D perhaps TRBD1 (6 bases). CDR1 and CDR2 from the germline V gene are MDHEN and SYDVKM. This CDR3 comprises 11 residues. The ends were cut back, 7 bases at V and 10 bases at J, with 13 bases in the middle. As DNA, the CDR3 is TGTGCCAGCACCTCGGGGGGCTTAGCTTTCTTT. Protein sequence: CASTSGGLAFF.